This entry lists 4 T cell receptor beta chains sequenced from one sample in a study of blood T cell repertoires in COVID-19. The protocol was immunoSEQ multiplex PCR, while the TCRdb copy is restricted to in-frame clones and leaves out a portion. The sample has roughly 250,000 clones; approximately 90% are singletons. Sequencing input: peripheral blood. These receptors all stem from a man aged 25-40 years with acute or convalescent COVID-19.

The DNA of the CDR3 is TGCAGCGTAATGGGACAGGGGGCGGGCTACACCTTC. Translated: CSVMGQGAGYTF. This sequence joins TRBV29-1 and TRBJ1-2; 12 bases map to TRBD1. Per germline, CDR1 SQVTM and CDR2 ANQGSEA. After removal of 6 bases from V and 8 bases from J, the junction contained 4 bases not matched to a gene. The CDR3 is made up of 12 amino acids.

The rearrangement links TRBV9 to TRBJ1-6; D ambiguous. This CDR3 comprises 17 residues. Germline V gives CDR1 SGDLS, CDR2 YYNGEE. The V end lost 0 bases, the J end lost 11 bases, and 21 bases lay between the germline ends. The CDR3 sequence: CASSVVGPTIIWTPLHF. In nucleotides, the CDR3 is TGTGCCAGCAGCGTAGTTGGGCCGACTATAATTTGGACACCCCTCCACTTT.

The CDR3 reads CASSARGGETDTQYF. The CDR3 bases are TGCGCCAGCAGCGCAAGGGGAGGGGAGACAGATACGCAGTATTTT. The chain links TRBV5-1 to TRBJ2-3, with 7 nucleotides matching TRBD2. Germline assignment: CDR1 SGHRS and CDR2 YFSETQ. V lost 4 bases and J lost 3; bases outside the gene matches: 8. The CDR3 consists of 15 residues.

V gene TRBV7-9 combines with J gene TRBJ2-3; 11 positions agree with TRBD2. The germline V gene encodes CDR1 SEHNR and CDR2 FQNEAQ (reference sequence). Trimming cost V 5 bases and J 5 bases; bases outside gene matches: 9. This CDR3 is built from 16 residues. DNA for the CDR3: TGTGCCAGCAGCGGATCTAGCGGGGGGCCGGTAGATACGCAGTATTTT. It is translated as CASSGSSGGPVDTQYF.